This T cell receptor beta chain was found in a study of shared clonotypes between healthy human individuals (dated by TCRdb to about 2020). Notes on the research overall: A few men and a couple of women, aged 18 to 49 years, made up the cohort. For each donor, CD4 naive and CD4 memory were each given three plates, CD8 naive was given two plates, and CD8 memory was given one plate. The study deeply sequenced blood TCR repertoires of about five healthy adults to estimate repertoire size and the extent of clonotype sharing between individuals. To increase sequencing depth and limit assay-specific biases, TCR repertoire library preparation and sequencing were carried out by different laboratories using diverse techniques. Leukapheresis yielded between about 0.9 and 8.9 billion PBMCs per donor.

Worth noting for this clone: No antigen is known for it. One base away there is no much larger clone; base qualities are not given.

The germline V gene yields MNHNS for CDR1 and SASEGT for CDR2. The CDR3 contains 13 residues, cysteine and phenylalanine counted. Only CDR3 DNA is held: 39 bases, read in frame from base 1. Trimming takes 3 bases off V and 5 bases off J; junction bases not matched to a gene: 1. Healthy HIV-negative adults with no recently reported acute infections or vaccinations were included as donors. All donors were Caucasian adults living in Nashville, Tennessee, USA. CD4+ T cells were enriched through magnetic negative selection, after which naive cells were positively selected on CD45RA and the remaining negative fraction served as the memory subset. After blood collection by leukapheresis, PBMCs were isolated using Ficoll-Histopaque density gradient centrifugation and then cryopreserved in the vapor phase of liquid nitrogen. Purity and quantity of every magnetically sorted T cell population were checked by analytical flow cytometry. Genomic DNA was isolated from each sorted fraction and quantified by UV absorbance on a Nanodrop 2000c.

What the study reported, not specific to this receptor: Based on pairwise subsampling, the degree of clonotype sharing among donors was expected to be affected by sequencing depth. Even with the large sequencing depth, rarefaction of the sorted-subset datasets indicated that sequencing was incomplete. When a few donors were compared, the shared fraction of clonotypes was about 5.5% for naive CD4, roughly 3.3% for naive CD8, roughly 2.5% for memory CD4, and roughly 0.4% for memory CD8. Larger estimated clonotype richness was generally found for naive subsets than for memory subsets. Sampling was limited to blood, and TCR repertoires in tissue likely differ from TCR repertoires in blood. The small number of donors limited the genetic and exposure-history diversity represented. Compared with non-shared clonotypes, clonotypes shared by all four sorted-subset donors had higher generation probabilities.

TCR CDR3 regions were amplified from genomic DNA by multiplex PCR using the deep immunoSEQ assay. Genomic DNA extracted from each cell subset was distributed evenly over all wells of several immunoSEQ 96-well plates, and each plate served as one replicate. For sorted subsets, 150 to 250 ng of genomic DNA, equivalent to 25,000 to 35,000 T cell genomes, went into each replicate PCR. The purified libraries were quantified using a Qubit 3.0 fluorometer, sized with a Bioanalyzer 2100, and then quantified again using the KAPA Library Quantification kit. Each immunoSEQ 96-well plate was sequenced on its own single-read 150-cycle Illumina NextSeq 550 flow cell. Per the original workflow: Because only junctional sequences without quality scores were contained in the immunoSEQ output, filtering matching that applied to full-length reads could not be performed. Sequences were annotated with PyIR, a Python wrapper for IgBLAST v1.9, and V/J genes and CDR3 were assigned using IMGT germline references. Reads were removed for weak V/J assignments (E-value above 1e-6), missing CDR3, stop codons, out-of-frame junctions, or ambiguous translated residues. V3J clonotypes were defined as sequences sharing the same inferred V gene, J gene, and CDR3 amino acid sequence. Percentage overlap between repertoires was computed as shared unique clonotypes divided by the size of the smaller repertoire. Three approaches were used to assess repertoire richness: RTK rarefaction, the Chao1 estimator, and Recon v2.1 estimates of unobserved clonotypes. Generation probabilities were computed with OLGA for all TCRbeta clonotypes obtained by the gDNA method from several donors. Held by TCRdb, this immuneACCESS table contains in-frame sequences only and omits some clones. Under half of the omission traces to an unresolved V gene where checked; the cause of the rest is unknown. The DNA gave D and trimming, while V, J and clone size come from that table. In all, the sample holds approximately 2,000,000 clones, and roughly 92% of those were seen once. Clones ranked in the top ten supply 0.37% of the sample.

Recombination joined TRBV6-1 with TRBJ1-5, with 7 central nucleotides matching TRBD1. The sample was naive CD4+ T cells from PBMCs. The cell subset or site label for this specimen denotes: CD45RA+ positively selected. The clonotype was recovered from a young man in good health. Some clones in this sample may be carry-over from other donors' samples. Read as DNA, the sequence is TGTGCCAGCAGTGAGCAGGGGGATCAGCCCCAGCATTTT. It specifies CASSEQGDQPQHF.